Shown below are 2 T cell receptor beta chains from a single sample sequenced in a study of identical twins. TCRdb used MiXCR to reprocess the 5' RACE reads, holding one entry per CDR3 protein. The data show some 660,000 distinct CDR3 sequences, over 8.5% seen once. This sample was shared with a second study, whose subject was yellow fever vaccine responses in identical twins.

Sequences were obtained from PBMCs. These receptors all stem from a woman younger than 30 in good health.

This clonotype has more than one count but fewer than ten. The chain has TRBV2 and TRBJ2-5, with 9 positions matching TRBD2. V lost 4 bases to trimming and J lost 5 bases; unmatched junction nucleotides: 11. The CDR3 is made up of 16 amino acids. From germline, CDR1 is SNHLY and CDR2 FYNNEI. CDR3 in amino acids: CASSGLAAQRQETQYF. CDR3 DNA sequence: TGTGCCAGCAGTGGACTAGCGGCCCAAAGGCAGGAGACCCAGTACTTC. The full variable domain, with the rest looked up from reference TRBV2 and TRBJ2-5, is EPEVTQTPSHQVTQMGQEVILRCVPISNHLYFYWYRQILGQKVEFLVSFYNNEISEKSEIFDDQFSVERPDGSNFTLKIRSTKLEDSAMYFCASSGLAAQRQETQYFGPGTRLLVL.

The rearrangement joins TRBV29-1 to TRBJ1-3; no definite D call. There are 16 residues in the CDR3. Trimming left V 0 bases short and J 0 bases short, with 12 bases between. CDR1 is SQVTM, CDR2 ANQGSEA, per germline. CDR3 in DNA: TGCAGCGTTGAAGATGAGGAGACTTACTCTGGAAACACCATATATTTT. This gives the protein CSVEDEETYSGNTIYF.